Detailed here is one T cell receptor beta chain. Its matching antigen is unknown. Sequencing was performed with immunoSEQ multiplex PCR; in TCRdb, only in-frame clones are kept and a portion is missing. The repertoire holds 31,000 or so clones, with over 75% as singletons. This sample stems from a study of PD-1 blockade in classical Hodgkin lymphoma. Study-wide background: Patients were infused with nivolumab 3 mg/kg every 2 weeks. Notes on the study in general: Only CD4+ TCR diversity, not CD8+, had risen significantly by C4D1.

Every one of the patients relapsed after autologous stem cell transplantation (brentuximab vedotin exposure was variable). From thawed PBMCs, CD4+ T cells were purified using magnetic negative selection. Best responses fell into complete response, partial response or progressive disease. V lost 6 bases and J 8 bases, leaving 10 bases between the germline ends. The CDR3 has 11 amino acids. CDR1 is MDHEN, CDR2 SYDVKM, per germline. The chain combines TRBV28 with TRBJ1-1; weak D call: TRBD1 (6 bases). The input for sequencing was CD4+ T cells from blood, taken at baseline. This TCR came from a human donor with classical Hodgkin lymphoma. The CDR3 DNA is TGTGCCAGCAGCCGACAGGTCGAAGCTTTCTTT. Protein product: CASSRQVEAFF.